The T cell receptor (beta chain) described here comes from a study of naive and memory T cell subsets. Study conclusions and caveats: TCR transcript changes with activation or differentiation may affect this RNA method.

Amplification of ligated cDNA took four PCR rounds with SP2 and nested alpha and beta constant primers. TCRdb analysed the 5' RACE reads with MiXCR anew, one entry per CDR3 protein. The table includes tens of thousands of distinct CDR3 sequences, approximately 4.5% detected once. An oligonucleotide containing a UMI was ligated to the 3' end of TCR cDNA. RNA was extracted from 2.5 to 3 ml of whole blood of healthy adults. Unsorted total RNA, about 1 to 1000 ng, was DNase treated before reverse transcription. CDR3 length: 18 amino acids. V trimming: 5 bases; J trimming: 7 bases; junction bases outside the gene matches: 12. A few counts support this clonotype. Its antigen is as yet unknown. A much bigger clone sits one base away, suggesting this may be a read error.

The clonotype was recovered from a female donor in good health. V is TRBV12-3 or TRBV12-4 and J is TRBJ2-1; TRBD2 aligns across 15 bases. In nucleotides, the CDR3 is TGTGCCAGCAGTCCTCGGACTAGCGGGAGGGCCGGTAGTAATGAGCAGTTCTTC. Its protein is CASSPRTSGRAGSNEQFF.